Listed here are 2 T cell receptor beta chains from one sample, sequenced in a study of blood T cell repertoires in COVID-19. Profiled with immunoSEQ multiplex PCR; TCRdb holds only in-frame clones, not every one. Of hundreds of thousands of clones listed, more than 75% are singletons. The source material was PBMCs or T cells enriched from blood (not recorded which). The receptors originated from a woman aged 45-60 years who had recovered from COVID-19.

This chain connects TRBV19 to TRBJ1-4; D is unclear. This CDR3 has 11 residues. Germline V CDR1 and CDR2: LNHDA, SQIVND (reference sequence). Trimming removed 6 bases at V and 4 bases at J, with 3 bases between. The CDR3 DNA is TGTGCCAGTAGCCTTAATGAAAAACTGTTTTTT. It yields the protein CASSLNEKLFF.

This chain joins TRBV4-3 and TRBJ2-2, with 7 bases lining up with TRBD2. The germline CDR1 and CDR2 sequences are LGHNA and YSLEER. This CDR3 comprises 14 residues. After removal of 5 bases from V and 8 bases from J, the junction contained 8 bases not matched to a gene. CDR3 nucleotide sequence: TGCGCCAGCAGCAGGACTAGAGGTGTAGGGGAGCTGTTTTTT. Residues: CASSRTRGVGELFF.